Sequencing of this T cell receptor beta chain was carried out in a study of T cells in Graves' hyperthyroidism and ophthalmopathy (dated by TCRdb to the late 2010s). The study in broad terms: Peripheral blood was sampled at the time of initial diagnosis, prior to any treatment. TCR V-J signatures able to tell the groups apart were searched for in a discovery cohort of approximately 95 patients, of whom 40 to 45 had Graves' ophthalmopathy and around 56 had stable Graves' hyperthyroidism. An independent validation cohort of about 19 hyperthyroidism patients and some 15 patients who later progressed to ophthalmopathy tested prospective prediction of ophthalmopathy. The 95 to 100 discovery patients were randomly divided into training and test sets at a 7:3 ratio. In roughly six Graves' hyperthyroidism patients, the study also compared T-cell repertoires from thyroid tissue with T-cell repertoires from blood. Once sampling was done, hyperthyroidism patients were given methimazole at a starting dose of 30 mg daily, whereas ophthalmopathy patients were given high-dose intravenous methylprednisolone. According to the paper, TCR Vbeta CDR3 sequencing was carried out on about 140 peripheral blood samples, which came from 40 to 45 ophthalmopathy, under 85 hyperthyroidism and approximately 17 progressor patients. Broader findings and caveats from the paper: In cross-validation, a model built on a 13 V-J signature told ophthalmopathy apart from stable hyperthyroidism with about 90% sensitivity and roughly 82% specificity, and in testing the same model reached 80%/75%. During validation, the model predicted progression to ophthalmopathy a median of roughly 7.1 months ahead of onset, with around 65% sensitivity and roughly 72% specificity. Most expanded thyroid clonotypes (frequency above 0.001) were also detected in blood, suggesting blood repertoires may reflect thyroid immune responses. Sample size was not statistically predetermined, and blinding of investigators to group allocation was not performed.

A patient counted as having stable Graves' hyperthyroidism if no progression to ophthalmopathy occurred over 18 months of follow-up. The hyperthyroidism patients were between 18 and 65 years old and newly diagnosed, with a disease duration of less than 2 months. Patients with uncontrolled infections, other autoimmune diseases, pregnancy or lactation were excluded. Diagnoses were based on clinical symptoms, serum thyroxine and TRAb, thyroid ultrasound and orbital computed tomography. PBMCs were separated from roughly 10 ml of fresh peripheral blood using Ficoll-Paque density gradient centrifugation. Total RNA was extracted using Trizol reagent, and RNA quality was assessed on an Agilent 2100 Bioanalyzer. V lost 1 base and J lost 6 bases, and the count of bases not matched to a germline gene is 6. Looking up the germline V gene yields CDR1 SGHDT and CDR2 YYEEEE. The CDR3 measures 15 amino acids from cysteine to phenylalanine. Just CDR3 DNA is preserved here, 45 bases in frame from base 1.

With regard to this clonotype: The antigen it binds to is not known. It has no much larger one-base neighbor in the sample; base qualities were not kept.

TCR beta CDR3 regions were amplified from RNA transcripts. A first-round RT-PCR of the TCR CDR3 used the HTBI primer set with the Qiagen OneStep RT-PCR kit. The libraries were constructed in a second round of multiplex PCR and then size-selected and purified. Sequencing of the libraries was done on an Illumina HiSeq2000 using paired-end 100 bp reads. Processing in the source paper ran as follows. Raw data were processed with SOAPnuke, discarding reads with adapters, uncalled bases, mean Phred below 15, or no exact constant-primer or identifier match. High-quality paired reads were merged with COPE v1.2.5, and unique nucleotide sequences were defined as clonotypes. MiTCR v1.1 was used to align the clonotypes against IMGT TRBV, TRBD and TRBJ reference segments. The analysis included only V-J combinations with a frequency above 0.0001, which together covered about 99% of the repertoires. The TCS score was defined as the ratio of F50 (clonal expansion) to E x V (chaos), calculated using BLOSUM62-based TCRdist between CDR3 peptides within each V-J. Welch's t-statistics and random forest reduced several hundred V-J features to 10 to 15, which were used in a naive Bayes classifier (R e1071). TCRdb reworked the public reads: Q25 trimming with fastp, MiXCR clone assembly, productive beta chains retained. Under each unique CDR3 protein, matching rows form one entry showing the most common genes and DNA. The V and J calls come from TCRdb's annotation, not from the publication. For this sample the table gives hundreds of thousands of distinct CDR3 sequences, of which 11% to 15% were detected only once. The ten largest clones capture roughly a tenth of the sample.

The sequenced material came from blood. This TCR was recovered from a young woman with Graves' hyperthyroidism. The sequence links TRBV5-6 to TRBJ2-1, with TRBD1 matching 8 junction bases. CDR3 protein: CASSLPGQVINEQFF. The DNA sequence reads TGTGCCAGCAGCTTGCCGGGACAGGTCATCAATGAGCAGTTCTTC.